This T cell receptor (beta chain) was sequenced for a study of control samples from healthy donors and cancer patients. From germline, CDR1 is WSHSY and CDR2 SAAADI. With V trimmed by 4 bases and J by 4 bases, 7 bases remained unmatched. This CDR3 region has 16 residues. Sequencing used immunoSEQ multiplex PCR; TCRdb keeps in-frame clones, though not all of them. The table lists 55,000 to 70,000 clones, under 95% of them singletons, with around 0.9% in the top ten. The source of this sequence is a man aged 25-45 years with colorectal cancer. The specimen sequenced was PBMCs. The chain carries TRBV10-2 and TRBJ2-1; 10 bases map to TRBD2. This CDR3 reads CASSVYSGGYYNEQFF. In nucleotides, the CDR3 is TGCGCCAGCAGTGTGTATAGCGGGGGGTATTACAATGAGCAGTTCTTC.